One and the same sample provided the 22 T cell receptor beta chains below, sequenced in a study of human T cells and chemical hapten exposure. TCRdb re-called the RACE reads through MiXCR, storing one row per CDR3 protein. The data contain approximately 400,000 distinct CDR3 sequences, around 4.8% of them singletons. The sample's time point: patch test 1, 2 weeks after DPC sensitization. This sample's treatment: therapeutic diphenylcyclopropenone sensitization with weekly scalp DPC. The sample consisted of whole blood, taken in connection with sensitization to the hapten diphenylcyclopropenone (DPC). The source of these receptors is a woman in her forties or fifties with alopecia areata. Some clones in this sample may be carry-over from other donors' samples.

At least ten counts were recorded for this clonotype. The chain links TRBV11-1 to TRBJ2-7; D may be TRBD1 or TRBD2 (5 bases each). V shed 3 bases and J shed 2 bases, with 11 bases lying between them. The length of the CDR3 is 14 residues. Per the germline V gene, CDR1 is SGHAT and CDR2 is FQDESV (reference sequence). CDR3 amino acids: CASSLGPNPYEQYF. CDR3 bases: TGTGCCAGCAGCTTGGGACCAAACCCCTACGAGCAGTACTTC.

This clonotype was counted between two and nine times. The chain employs TRBV25-1 and TRBJ2-7; possible D gene TRBD2, 6 bases. The CDR3 is made up of 13 amino acids. Germline V CDR1 and CDR2: MGHDK, SYGVNS. Between the trimmed V and J ends, which lost 10 bases and 0 bases, there was a span of 13 bases. CDR3 sequence (DNA): TGTGCCACCCTCGGGAGTCTCTCCTACGAGCAGTACTTC. It specifies CATLGSLSYEQYF.

This chain uses TRBV13 with TRBJ1-1; no clear D. The length of the CDR3 is 11 residues. V gave up 5 bases and J gave up 4 bases, with 5 bases separating them. Germline V gene lookup returns CDR1 PRHDT and CDR2 FYEKMQ (reference sequence). CDR3 residues: CASSISTEAFF. The CDR3 DNA sequence: TGTGCCAGCAGCATAAGCACTGAAGCTTTCTTT.

Many counts were recorded for this clonotype. This chain connects TRBV10-3 to TRBJ2-3, with a possible D match to TRBD2 (6 bases). The length of the CDR3 is 15 residues. V was trimmed by 4 bases and J by 5 bases, leaving 16 bases between them. Germline V gene lookup returns CDR1 ENHRY and CDR2 SYGVKD. This CDR3 reads CAISGWAQGGDTQYF. The CDR3 nucleotides read TGTGCCATCAGTGGCTGGGCCCAGGGAGGAGATACGCAGTATTTT.

This clonotype occurred a few times. The chain has TRBV20-1 and TRBJ1-1; perhaps TRBD1 as D (5 bases). The CDR3 is 13 amino acids. V lost 2 bases, J lost 6 bases, and 13 bases lay in between. Germline V gene sequence: CDR1 DFQATT, CDR2 SNEGSKA (reference sequence). In DNA, the CDR3 is TGCAGTGCTAGAAAGGGGAGTAGAGCTGAAGCTTTCTTT. Translation: CSARKGSRAEAFF.

The gene calls are TRBV6-5 and TRBJ1-6; possibly TRBD1 for D (5 bases). This CDR3 is 15 amino acids long. V lost 2 bases and J lost 8, with 13 bases in between. The V gene's germline CDR1 is MNHEY and CDR2 SVGAGI. The CDR3 coding sequence is TGTGCCAGCAGTTACATTAACAGGCGGCATTCACCCCTCCACTTT. Its protein is CASSYINRRHSPLHF.

This clonotype was seen more than once but under ten times. This sequence joins TRBV5-1 and TRBJ2-3, with D hard to call. This CDR3 is built from 12 residues. CDR1 and CDR2 (germline): SGHRS, YFSETQ. V lost 4 bases to trimming and J lost 6 bases, with 9 bases between them. CDR3 DNA: TGCGCCAGCAGCGGGTTTGGGGATACGCAGTATTTT. Residues: CASSGFGDTQYF.

This clonotype was counted ten times or more. One junction end does not reproduce the germline sequence, and a read error may be involved. V and J are TRBV5-1 and TRBJ1-1, with a possible D match to TRBD1 (6 bases). The CDR3 is 13 amino acids. Per the germline V gene, CDR1 is SGHRS and CDR2 is YFSETQ. CDR3 sequence: CASSWGQNTEAFF. The CDR3 coding sequence is TGTGCCAGCAGTTGGGGACAGAACACTGAAGCTTTCTTT.

A few counts support this clonotype. The chain links TRBV28 to TRBJ1-6, with 7 bases fitting TRBD1. The V and J ends lost 3 bases and 11 bases, in that order; junction bases with no gene match: 7. Germline V gene data show CDR1 as MDHEN and CDR2 as SYDVKM. The CDR3 runs to 14 residues. As DNA, the CDR3 is TGTGCCAGCAGTTTTGGCAGGGGGATTGCACCCCTCCACTTT. Protein sequence: CASSFGRGIAPLHF.

In its sample, this clonotype was seen many times. J is TRBJ1-1 and V is TRBV29-1, with 8 bases identical to TRBD1. Germline V gene sequence: CDR1 SQVTM, CDR2 ANQGSEA. CDR3 length: 15 residues. The junction had 10 bases not matched to a gene; V was cut back by 4 bases and J by 3 bases. The CDR3 DNA reads TGCAGCGTTGGACCCTCAGGGGGCGAAGACACTGAAGCTTTCTTT. This encodes CSVGPSGGEDTEAFF.

This clonotype was picked up many times. V gene TRBV18 combines with J gene TRBJ1-1; 8 nucleotides align to TRBD1. There are 15 residues in the CDR3. V trimming: 3 bases; J trimming: 4 bases; junction bases outside the gene matches: 7. Looked up from germline, CDR1 is KGHSH and CDR2 is LQKENI. CDR3 bases: TGTGCCAGCTCACCCGGGCAGGGGGCGTCCACTGAAGCTTTCTTT. Its translation is CASSPGQGASTEAFF.

This clonotype occurred a few times. The V gene is TRBV7-9, the J gene TRBJ1-1; the D gene is possibly TRBD1 (5 bases). Trimming took 5 bases from V and 11 from J, leaving 15 bases between them. The CDR3 is 12 residues long. Germline V CDR1 and CDR2: SEHNR, FQNEAQ (reference sequence). The CDR3 reads CASSLGETGAFF. The CDR3 DNA reads TGTGCCAGCAGCCTAGGGGAGACGGGGGCTTTCTTT.

This chain joins TRBV25-1 and TRBJ2-2, with TRBD2 identical over 11 bases. CDR3 length equals 18 residues. Trimming removed 5 bases from V and 5 bases from J; junction bases left unmatched: 13. CDR1 and CDR2 (germline): MGHDK, SYGVNS. The CDR3 DNA reads as TGTGCCAGCAGTCATACAGTCCTAGCGGGAGGTGGGACCGGGGAGCTGTTTTTT. Protein: CASSHTVLAGGGTGELFF.

The chain employs TRBV5-6 and TRBJ1-2, with TRBD1 matching 7 bases. There are 14 residues in the CDR3. V lost 2 bases to trimming and J lost 6 bases; unmatched junction nucleotides: 7. Germline V gene lookup returns CDR1 SGHDT and CDR2 YYEEEE. The chain's CDR3 is CASSFPTGPHGYTF. DNA of the CDR3: TGTGCCAGCAGCTTCCCGACAGGGCCGCATGGCTACACCTTC.

This clonotype was found many times. The chain combines TRBV13 with TRBJ1-5; 8 bases are shared with TRBD1. Losses at the gene ends were 0 bases for V and 6 bases for J; bases not matched to a gene: 4. Per the germline V gene, CDR1 is PRHDT and CDR2 is FYEKMQ (reference sequence). The CDR3 has 15 residues. This CDR3 is CASSLGRGQIQPQHF. For the CDR3, the DNA is TGTGCCAGCAGCTTAGGCAGGGGGCAGATTCAGCCCCAGCATTTT.

This clonotype has at least ten counts. The rearrangement uses TRBV6-5 and TRBJ1-1; D is unclear. The CDR3 has 14 residues. Between the trimmed V and J ends, which lost 5 bases and 2 bases, there was a span of 12 bases. Per germline, CDR1 MNHEY and CDR2 SVGAGI. Written as DNA, the CDR3 is TGTGCCAGCAGTATCCGGGCCGTTAACACTGAAGCTTTCTTT. As protein: CASSIRAVNTEAFF.

In its sample, this clonotype was seen a few times. This rearrangement joins TRBV29-1 to TRBJ1-2, with 9 bases identical to TRBD1. The CDR3 contains 14 residues. Germline lookup yields CDR1 SQVTM and CDR2 ANQGSEA. Germline trimming cut 2 bases from V and 3 bases from J; bases unmatched to any gene: 4. CDR3 DNA sequence: TGCAGCGTTGAATCGGGGGACAGGGACTATGGCTACACCTTC. Encoded protein: CSVESGDRDYGYTF.

This clonotype was counted only a few times. The chain carries TRBV12-3 or TRBV12-4 and TRBJ2-7, with D tentatively TRBD2 (5 bases). The CDR3 has 13 amino acids. The V end was cut by 7 bases, the J end by 4 bases, with 14 bases between. In DNA form, the CDR3 reads TGTGCCAGCACTATTGGGAGCGCTTACGAGCAGTACTTC. Its protein is CASTIGSAYEQYF.

This clonotype was observed at least ten times. The chain combines TRBV10-3 with TRBJ1-1; D may be TRBD1 (5 bases). Trimming took 6 bases from V and 5 from J, leaving 7 bases between them. Per germline, CDR1 ENHRY and CDR2 SYGVKD. The CDR3 loop spans 11 amino acids. In DNA form, the CDR3 reads TGTGCCATCAGCCAGGGAACTGAAGCTTTCTTT. Encoded protein: CAISQGTEAFF.

This clonotype was seen ten or more times. In DNA form, the CDR3 reads TGTGCCAGCGGAAAAACGAACACTGAAGCTTTCTTT. Translation: CASGKTNTEAFF. The rearrangement uses TRBV27 and TRBJ1-1; D is ambiguous. The V and J ends lost 8 bases and 1 base respectively, with 8 bases between them. The CDR3 is 12 residues long. Germline V gene data show CDR1 as MNHEY and CDR2 as SMNVEV (reference sequence).

At least ten counts were recorded for this clonotype. The chain carries TRBV12-3 or TRBV12-4 and TRBJ1-2; D remains unclear. Trimming took 1 base from V and 9 from J, leaving 6 bases between them. This CDR3 spans 11 amino acids. DNA of the CDR3: TGTGCCAGCAGTTTAGGGGGTAGCTACACCTTC. Translated, it gives CASSLGGSYTF.

This clonotype has at least ten counts. The chain is built from TRBV3-1 and TRBJ1-2; D gene unclear. This CDR3 has 13 amino acids. The germline V gene has CDR1 LGHDT and CDR2 YNNKEL (reference sequence). V dropped 4 bases and J dropped 8 bases, with 14 bases sitting between them. CDR3 loop: CASSPARLEGYTF. The CDR3 coding sequence is TGTGCCAGCAGCCCGGCCCGACTCGAAGGCTACACCTTC.